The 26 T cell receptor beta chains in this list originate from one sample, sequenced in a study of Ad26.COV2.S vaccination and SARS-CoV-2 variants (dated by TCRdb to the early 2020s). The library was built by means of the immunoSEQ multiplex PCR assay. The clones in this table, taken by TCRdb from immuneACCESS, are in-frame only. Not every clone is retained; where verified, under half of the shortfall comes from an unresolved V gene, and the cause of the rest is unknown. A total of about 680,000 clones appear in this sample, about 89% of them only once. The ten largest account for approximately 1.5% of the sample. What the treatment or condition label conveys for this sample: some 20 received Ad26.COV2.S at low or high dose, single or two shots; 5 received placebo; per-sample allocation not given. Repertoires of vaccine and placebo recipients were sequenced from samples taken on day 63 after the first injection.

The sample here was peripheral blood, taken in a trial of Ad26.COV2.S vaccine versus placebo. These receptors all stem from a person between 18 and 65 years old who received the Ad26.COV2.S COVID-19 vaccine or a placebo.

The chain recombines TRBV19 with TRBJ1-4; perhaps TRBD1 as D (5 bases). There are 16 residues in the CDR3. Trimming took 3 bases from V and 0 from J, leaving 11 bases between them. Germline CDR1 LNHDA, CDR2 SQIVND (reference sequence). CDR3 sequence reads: CASSIRQSATNEKLFF. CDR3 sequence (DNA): TGTGCCAGTAGTATTCGACAGTCAGCAACTAATGAAAAACTGTTTTTT.

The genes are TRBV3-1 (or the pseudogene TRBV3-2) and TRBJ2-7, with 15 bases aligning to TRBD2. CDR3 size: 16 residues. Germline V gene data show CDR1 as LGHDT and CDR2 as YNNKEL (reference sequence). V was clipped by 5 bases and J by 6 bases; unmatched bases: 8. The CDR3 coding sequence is TGTGCCAGCAGCAAAGGACTAGCGGGGGGGTTAGGCGAGCAGTACTTC. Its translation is CASSKGLAGGLGEQYF.

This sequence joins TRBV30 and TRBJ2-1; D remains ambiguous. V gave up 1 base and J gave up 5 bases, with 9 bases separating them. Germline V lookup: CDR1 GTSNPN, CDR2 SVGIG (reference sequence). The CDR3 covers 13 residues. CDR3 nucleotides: TGTGCCTGGAGTGCCGGTCCCGACAATGAGCAGTTCTTC. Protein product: CAWSAGPDNEQFF. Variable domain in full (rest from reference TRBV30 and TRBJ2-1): SQTIHQWPATLVQPVGSPLSLECTVEGTSNPNLYWYRQAAGRGLQLLFYSVGIGQISSEVPQNLSASRPQDRQFILSSKKLLLSDSGFYLCAWSAGPDNEQFFGPGTRLTVL.

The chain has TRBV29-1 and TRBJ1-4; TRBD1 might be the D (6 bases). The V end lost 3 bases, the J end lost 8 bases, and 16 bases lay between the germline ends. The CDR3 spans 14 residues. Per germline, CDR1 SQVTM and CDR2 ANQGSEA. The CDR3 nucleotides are TGCAGCGTTGAGGGAGAACAGGGTGAAGAAAAACTGTTTTTT. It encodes CSVEGEQGEEKLFF.

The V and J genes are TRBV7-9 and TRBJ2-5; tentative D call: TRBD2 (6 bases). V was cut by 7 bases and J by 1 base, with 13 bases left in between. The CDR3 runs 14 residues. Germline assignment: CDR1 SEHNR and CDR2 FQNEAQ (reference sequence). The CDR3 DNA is TGTGCCAGCAAAGCGGAGGGCTTCCAAGAGACCCAGTACTTC. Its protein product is CASKAEGFQETQYF.

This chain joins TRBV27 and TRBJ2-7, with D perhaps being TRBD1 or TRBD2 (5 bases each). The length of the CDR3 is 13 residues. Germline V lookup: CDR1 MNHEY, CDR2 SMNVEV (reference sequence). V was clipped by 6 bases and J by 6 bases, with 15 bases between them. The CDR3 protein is CASRDSGWGEQYF. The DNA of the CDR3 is TGTGCCAGCAGAGACAGCGGATGGGGCGAGCAGTACTTC.

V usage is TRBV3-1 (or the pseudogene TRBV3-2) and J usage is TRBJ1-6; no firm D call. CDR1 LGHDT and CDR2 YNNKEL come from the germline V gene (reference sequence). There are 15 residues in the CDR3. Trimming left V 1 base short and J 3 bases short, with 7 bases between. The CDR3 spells CASSQVGYYNSPLHF. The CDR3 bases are TGTGCCAGCAGCCAAGTGGGTTACTATAATTCACCCCTCCACTTT.

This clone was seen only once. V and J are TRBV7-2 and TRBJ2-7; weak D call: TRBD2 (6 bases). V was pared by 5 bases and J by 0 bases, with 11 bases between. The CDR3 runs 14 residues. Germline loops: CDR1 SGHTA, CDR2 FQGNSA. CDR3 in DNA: TGTGCCAGCAGCCGGGGGACGGCCTCCTACGAGCAGTACTTC. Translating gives CASSRGTASYEQYF.

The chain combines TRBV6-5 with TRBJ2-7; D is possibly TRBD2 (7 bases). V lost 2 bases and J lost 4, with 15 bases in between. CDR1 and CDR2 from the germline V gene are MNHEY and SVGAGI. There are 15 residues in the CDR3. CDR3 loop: CASSYTQGAGYEQYF. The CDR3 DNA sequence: TGTGCCAGCAGTTACACACAGGGAGCGGGGTACGAGCAGTACTTC.

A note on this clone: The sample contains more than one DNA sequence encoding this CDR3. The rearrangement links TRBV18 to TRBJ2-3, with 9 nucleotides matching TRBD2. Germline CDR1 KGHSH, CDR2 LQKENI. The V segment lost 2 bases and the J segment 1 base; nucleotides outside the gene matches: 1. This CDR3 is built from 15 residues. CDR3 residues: CASSPSSGGTDTQYF. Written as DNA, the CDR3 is TGTGCCAGCTCACCATCTAGCGGGGGCACAGATACGCAGTATTTT.

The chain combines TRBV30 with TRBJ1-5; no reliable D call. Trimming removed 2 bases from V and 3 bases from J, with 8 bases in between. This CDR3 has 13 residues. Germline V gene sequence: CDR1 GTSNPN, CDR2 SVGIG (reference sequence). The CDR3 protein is CAWSNTDNQPQHF. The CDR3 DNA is TGTGCCTGGAGTAACACAGACAATCAGCCCCAGCATTTT.

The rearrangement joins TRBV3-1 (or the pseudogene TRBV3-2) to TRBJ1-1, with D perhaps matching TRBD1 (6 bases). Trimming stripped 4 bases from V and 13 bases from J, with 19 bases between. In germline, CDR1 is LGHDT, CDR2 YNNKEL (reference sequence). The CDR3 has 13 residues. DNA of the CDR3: TGTGCCAGCAGCCCGAGGACAGACGGGGGAGTTTTCTTT. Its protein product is CASSPRTDGGVFF.

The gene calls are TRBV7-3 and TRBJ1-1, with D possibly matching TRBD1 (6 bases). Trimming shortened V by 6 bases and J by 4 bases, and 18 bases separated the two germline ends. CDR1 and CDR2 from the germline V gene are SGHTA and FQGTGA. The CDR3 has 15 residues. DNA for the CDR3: TGTGCCAGCAGTCCGTTTCCGGGACAACGCACTGAAGCTTTCTTT. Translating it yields CASSPFPGQRTEAFF.

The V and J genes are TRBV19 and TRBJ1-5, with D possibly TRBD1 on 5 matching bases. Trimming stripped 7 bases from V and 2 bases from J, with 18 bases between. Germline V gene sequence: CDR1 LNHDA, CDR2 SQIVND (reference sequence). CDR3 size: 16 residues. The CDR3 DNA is TGTGCCAGTACCGAAGGTGGGGGGAAGGGCAATCAGCCCCAGCATTTT. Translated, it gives CASTEGGGKGNQPQHF.

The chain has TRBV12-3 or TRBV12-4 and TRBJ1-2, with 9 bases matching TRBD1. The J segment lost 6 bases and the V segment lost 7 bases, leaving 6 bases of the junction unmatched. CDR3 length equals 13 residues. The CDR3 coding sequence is TGTGCCAGCACGCGGACAGGGGATAATGGCTACACCTTC. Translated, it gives CASTRTGDNGYTF.

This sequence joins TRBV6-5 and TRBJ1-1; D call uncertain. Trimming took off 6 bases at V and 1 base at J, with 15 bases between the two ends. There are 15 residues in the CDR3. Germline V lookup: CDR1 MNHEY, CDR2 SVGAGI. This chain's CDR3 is CASSPPTYSNTEAFF. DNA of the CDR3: TGTGCCAGCAGCCCCCCGACTTATTCGAACACTGAAGCTTTCTTT.

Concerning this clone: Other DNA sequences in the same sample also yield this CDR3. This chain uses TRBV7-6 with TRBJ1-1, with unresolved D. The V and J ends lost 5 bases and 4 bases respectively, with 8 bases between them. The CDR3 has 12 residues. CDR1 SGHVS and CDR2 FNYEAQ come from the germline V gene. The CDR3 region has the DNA TGTGCCAGCAGCCTCAAGGGCACTGAAGCTTTCTTT. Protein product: CASSLKGTEAFF. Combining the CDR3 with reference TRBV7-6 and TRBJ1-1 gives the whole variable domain GAGVSQSPRYKVTKRGQDVALRCDPISGHVSLYWYRQALGQGPEFLTYFNYEAQQDKSGLPNDRFSAERPEGSISTLTIQRTEQRDSAMYRCASSLKGTEAFFGQGTRLTVV.

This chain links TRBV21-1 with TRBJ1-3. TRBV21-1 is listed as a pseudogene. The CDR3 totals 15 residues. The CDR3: CASSRGRNSGNTIYF. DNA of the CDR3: TGTGCCAGCAGCAGAGGACGTAACTCTGGAAACACCATATATTTT.

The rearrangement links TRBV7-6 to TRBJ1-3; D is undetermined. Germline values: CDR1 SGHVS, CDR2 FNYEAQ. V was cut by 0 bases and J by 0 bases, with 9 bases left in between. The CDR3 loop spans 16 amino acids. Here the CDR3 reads CASSLAGSNSGNTIYF. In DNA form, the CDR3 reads TGTGCCAGCAGCTTAGCGGGCAGCAACTCTGGAAACACCATATATTTT.

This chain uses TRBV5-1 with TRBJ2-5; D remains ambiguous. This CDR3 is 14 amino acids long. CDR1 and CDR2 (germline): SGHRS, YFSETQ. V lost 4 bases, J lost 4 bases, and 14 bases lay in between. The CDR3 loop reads CASSLKGAAETQYF. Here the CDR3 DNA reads TGCGCCAGCAGCCTAAAAGGCGCGGCAGAGACCCAGTACTTC.

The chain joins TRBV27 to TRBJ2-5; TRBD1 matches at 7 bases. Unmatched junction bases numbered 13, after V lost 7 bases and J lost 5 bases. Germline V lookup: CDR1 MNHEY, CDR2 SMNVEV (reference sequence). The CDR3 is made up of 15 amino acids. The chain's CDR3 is CASNSLGQVPETQYF. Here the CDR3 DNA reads TGTGCCAGCAATTCTCTTGGACAGGTCCCGGAGACCCAGTACTTC.

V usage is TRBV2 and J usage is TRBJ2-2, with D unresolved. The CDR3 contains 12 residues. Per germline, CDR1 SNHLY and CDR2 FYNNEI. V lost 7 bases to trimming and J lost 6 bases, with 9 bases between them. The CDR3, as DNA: TGTGCCAGCATATATGGGGCCGGGGAGCTGTTTTTT. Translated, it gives CASIYGAGELFF.

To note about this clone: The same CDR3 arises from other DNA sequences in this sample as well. The CDR3 here is CASSLGGHEQYF. CDR3 nucleotides: TGTGCCAGCAGCTTGGGCGGGCACGAGCAGTACTTC. The gene calls are TRBV5-5 and TRBJ2-7, with D maybe TRBD2 (5 bases). Germline V gene lookup returns CDR1 SGHKS and CDR2 YYEKEE (reference sequence). The germline V and J ends were trimmed by 0 bases and 5 bases, with 6 bases remaining between them. This CDR3 region has 12 residues. Together with reference TRBV5-5 and TRBJ2-7, the CDR3 gives the full variable domain: DAGVTQSPTHLIKTRGQQVTLRCSPISGHKSVSWYQQVLGQGPQFIFQYYEKEERGRGNFPDRFSARQFPNYSSELNVNALLLGDSALYLCASSLGGHEQYFGPGTRLTVT.

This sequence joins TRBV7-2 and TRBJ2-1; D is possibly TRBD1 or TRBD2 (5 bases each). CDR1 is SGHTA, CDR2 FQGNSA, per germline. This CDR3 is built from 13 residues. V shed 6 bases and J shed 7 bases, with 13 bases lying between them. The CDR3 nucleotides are TGTGCCAGCAGTCGGGGCCAACTTAATGAGCAGTTCTTC. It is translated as CASSRGQLNEQFF.

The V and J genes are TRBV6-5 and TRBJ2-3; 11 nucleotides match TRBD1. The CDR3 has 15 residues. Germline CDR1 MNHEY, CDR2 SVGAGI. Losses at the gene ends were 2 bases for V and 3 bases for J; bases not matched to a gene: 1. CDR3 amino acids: CASSYRDRGTDTQYF. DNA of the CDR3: TGTGCCAGCAGTTACAGGGACAGGGGGACAGATACGCAGTATTTT.

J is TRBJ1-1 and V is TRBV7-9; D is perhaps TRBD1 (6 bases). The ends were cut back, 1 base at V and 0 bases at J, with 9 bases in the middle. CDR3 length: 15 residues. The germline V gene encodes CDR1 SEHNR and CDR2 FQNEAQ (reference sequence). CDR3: CASSLVGHLNTEAFF. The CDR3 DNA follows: TGTGCCAGCAGCTTAGTGGGACACCTGAACACTGAAGCTTTCTTT.